This T cell receptor (beta chain) stems from a study of tumor and adjacent non-tumor tissue in lung cancer. Findings and limits, study-wide: TCR diversity was significantly greater in tumor than normal lung tissue. Tumor TCR diversity, when higher, was linked to shorter survival.

About this clonotype: Antigen unknown.

Three rounds of nested PCR, following a modified ARM-PCR protocol, produced the TCRbeta library. TCRdb re-called the multiplex PCR reads with MiXCR, one entry per CDR3 protein. The table includes more than 75,000 distinct CDR3 sequences, roughly 78% detected once. The CDR3 length is 15 residues. Germline V CDR1 and CDR2: MNHEY, SVGEGT. No cell sorting was done before RNA was extracted from the tissue. Distant lung tissue was collected more than 3 cm away from the tumor edge. Sequencing was carried out using distant non-tumor lung tissue. The clonotype comes from a man aged 55 to 70 with small cell lung cancer. This chain joins TRBV6-2 or TRBV6-3 and TRBJ2-7; tentatively, D is TRBD2 (5 bases). The CDR3 protein is CVSSSLDRTGYEQYF. In DNA form, the CDR3 reads TGTGTAAGCAGTTCCTTAGACCGTACGGGGTACGAGCAGTACTTC.